This T cell receptor beta chain stems from a study of blood T cell repertoires in COVID-19. Method: immunoSEQ multiplex PCR; TCRdb's copy keeps in-frame clones and lacks some. Of about 400,000 clones in the sample, over 75% are singletons; the top ten hold 2.5% to 3.5%. From germline, CDR1 is MDHEN and CDR2 SYDVKM. CDR3 length: 15 amino acids. V gave up 9 bases and J gave up 3 bases; unmatched junction bases: 9. Recovered Cohort 3 donors showed two negative PCRs, clearance, or symptom resolution. Sample: PBMCs or T cells enriched from blood (not recorded which). The chain is built from TRBV28 and TRBJ2-5; TRBD2 agrees at 11 bases. The receptor was derived from a woman in her 30s who had recovered from COVID-19. The CDR3 protein is CASQNSGREKETQYF. The DNA for the CDR3 is TGTGCCAGTCAGAATAGCGGGAGGGAGAAAGAGACCCAGTACTTC.